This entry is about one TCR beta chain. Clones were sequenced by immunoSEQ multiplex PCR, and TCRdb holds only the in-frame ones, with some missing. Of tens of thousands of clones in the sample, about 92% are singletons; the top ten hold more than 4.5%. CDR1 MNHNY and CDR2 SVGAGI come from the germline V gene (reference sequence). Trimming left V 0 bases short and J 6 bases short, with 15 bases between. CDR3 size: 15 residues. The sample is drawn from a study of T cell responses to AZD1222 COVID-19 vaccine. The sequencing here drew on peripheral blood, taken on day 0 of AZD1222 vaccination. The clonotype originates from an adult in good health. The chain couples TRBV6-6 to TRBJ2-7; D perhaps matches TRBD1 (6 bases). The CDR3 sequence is CASSYSDSSGAEQYF. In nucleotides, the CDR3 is TGTGCCAGCAGTTACTCGGACTCCTCAGGGGCCGAGCAGTACTTC.